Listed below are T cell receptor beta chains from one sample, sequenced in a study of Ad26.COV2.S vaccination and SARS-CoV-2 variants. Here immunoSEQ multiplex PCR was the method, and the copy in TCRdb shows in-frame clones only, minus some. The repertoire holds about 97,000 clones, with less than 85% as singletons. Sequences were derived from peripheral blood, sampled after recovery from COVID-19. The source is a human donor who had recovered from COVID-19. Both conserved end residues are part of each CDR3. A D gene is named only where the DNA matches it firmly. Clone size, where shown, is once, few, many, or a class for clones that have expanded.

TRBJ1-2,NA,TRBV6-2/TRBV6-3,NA,TGTGCCAGCAGTCCCCAGGAGGGTAGAGGCTACACCTTC,CASSPQEGRGYTF
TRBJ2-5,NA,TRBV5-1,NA,TGCGCCAGCAGCTTGGCCGGGTTCATCGAGACCCAGTACTTC,CASSLAGFIETQYF
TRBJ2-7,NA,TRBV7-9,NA,TGTGCCAGCAGCCCCACAGACTACGAGCAGTACTTC,CASSPTDYEQYF
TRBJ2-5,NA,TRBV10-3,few,TGTGCCACTGCGGGGAGACAAGAGACCCAGTACTTC,CATAGRQETQYF
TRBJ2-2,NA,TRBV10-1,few,TGCGCCAGCAGTGAGCTCAACACCGGGGAGCTGTTTTTT,CASSELNTGELFF
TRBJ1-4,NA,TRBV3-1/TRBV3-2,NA,TGTGCCAGCAGTACTAGGGGGGATGAAAAACTGTTTTTT,CASSTRGDEKLFF
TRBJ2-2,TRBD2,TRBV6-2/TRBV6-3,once,TGTGCCAGCAGCCTGGCGGGGGTTGGCGGGGAGCTGTTTTTT,CASSLAGVGGELFF
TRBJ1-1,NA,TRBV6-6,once,TGTGCCGCCAAGACACCGAACACTGAAGCTTTCTTT,CAAKTPNTEAFF
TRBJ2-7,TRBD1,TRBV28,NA,TGTGCCAGCACCCTCGGGACAGGTGAAGCCTACGAGCAGTACTTC,CASTLGTGEAYEQYF
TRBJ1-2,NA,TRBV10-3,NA,TGTGCCATCAGTGCTCCCCCAGGGGAGTATGGCTACACCTTC,CAISAPPGEYGYTF
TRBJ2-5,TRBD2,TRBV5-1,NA,TGCGCCAGCACCGGGACTAGCGGAAACCAAGAGACCCAGTACTTC,CASTGTSGNQETQYF
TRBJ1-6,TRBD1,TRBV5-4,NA,TGTGCCAGCAGCCCCGCCTCAGGACAGGGGGCTTATAATTCACCCCTCCACTTT,CASSPASGQGAYNSPLHF
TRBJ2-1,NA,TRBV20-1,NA,TGCAGTGCTACGCCTTGGGATGAGCAGTTCTTC,CSATPWDEQFF
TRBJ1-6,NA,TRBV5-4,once,TGTGCCAGCAGCTGGGGGTCGGGGGGGTTCGATTCACCCCTCCACTTT,CASSWGSGGFDSPLHF
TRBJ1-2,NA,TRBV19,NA,TGTGCCAGTAGTATGACACAACGTCACTATGGCTACACCTTC,CASSMTQRHYGYTF
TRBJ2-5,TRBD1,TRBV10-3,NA,TGTGCCATCAACCAGGGGGCCCAAGAGACCCAGTACTTC,CAINQGAQETQYF
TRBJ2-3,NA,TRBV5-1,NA,TGCGCCAGCAGCTTGGCGGGCGGGGGCGGAGATACGCAGTATTTT,CASSLAGGGGDTQYF
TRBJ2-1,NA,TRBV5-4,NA,TGTGCCAGCAGCTTGGGACGGCAGGGAGTAGGGAATGAGCAGTTCTTC,CASSLGRQGVGNEQFF
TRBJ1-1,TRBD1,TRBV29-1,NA,TGCAGCGCTATGGACAGGGGGAACACTGAAGCTTTCTTT,CSAMDRGNTEAFF
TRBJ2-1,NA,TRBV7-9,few,TGTGCCAGCAGCTCCACCACTTACGGTGAGCAGTTCTTC,CASSSTTYGEQFF
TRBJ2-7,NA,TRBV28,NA,TGTGCCAGCAGTTTATCGGACGGGTACGAGCAGTACTTC,CASSLSDGYEQYF
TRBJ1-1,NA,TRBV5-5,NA,TGTGCCAGCAGTGTAGAGTCGAAAGCTTTCTTT,CASSVESKAFF
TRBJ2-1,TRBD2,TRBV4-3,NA,TGCGCCAGCAGCCAAGACCCCGGGACTAGCGGGGTCAATGAGCAGTTCTTC,CASSQDPGTSGVNEQFF
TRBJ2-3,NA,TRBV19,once,TGTGCCAGTAGTTTCAACCCCGGATCAGGCACAGATACGCAGTATTTT,CASSFNPGSGTDTQYF
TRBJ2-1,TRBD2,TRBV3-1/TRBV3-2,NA,TGTGCCAGCAGCCAATTGCAAGGACTAGCCTACAATGAGCAGTTCTTC,CASSQLQGLAYNEQFF
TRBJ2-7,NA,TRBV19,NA,TGTGCCAGTAGTATAGGAGTCATGGGTGGATACGAGCAGTACTTC,CASSIGVMGGYEQYF
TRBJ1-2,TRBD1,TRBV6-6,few,TGTGCCAGCAGTTACTCGACGGGACAGGGCAGATATGGCTACACCTTC,CASSYSTGQGRYGYTF
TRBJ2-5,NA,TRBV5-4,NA,TGTGCCAGCAGTCCGACGGAGGGATACCAAGAGACCCAGTACTTC,CASSPTEGYQETQYF
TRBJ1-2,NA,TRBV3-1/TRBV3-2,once,TGTGCCAGCAGCCAAGAGGCCTATTCGGGATCCAACTATGGCTACACCTTC,CASSQEAYSGSNYGYTF
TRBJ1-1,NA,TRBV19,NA,TGTGCCAGTAGCAAACAGACGAACACTGAAGCTTTCTTT,CASSKQTNTEAFF
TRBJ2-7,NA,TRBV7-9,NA,TGTGCCAGCAGCCAGGACAGCCAGGGGTCGGGCGAGCAGTACTTC,CASSQDSQGSGEQYF
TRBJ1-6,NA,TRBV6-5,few,TGTGCCAGCAGTTACTCGAGCTCCTATAATTCACCCCTCCACTTT,CASSYSSSYNSPLHF
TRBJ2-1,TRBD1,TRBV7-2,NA,TGTGCCAGCAGCCCAGGACAGGGGGCTAATGAGCAGTTCTTC,CASSPGQGANEQFF
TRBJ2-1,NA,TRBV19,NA,TGTGCCAGTAGTATTGAGGGCAGGAGCAATGAGCAGTTCTTC,CASSIEGRSNEQFF
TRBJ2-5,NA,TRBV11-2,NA,TGTGCCAGCAGCGCGGGGATCCCAGAGACCCAGTACTTC,CASSAGIPETQYF
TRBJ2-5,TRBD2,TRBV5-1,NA,TGCGCCAGCAGCTTGGTTAGCGGGGGGACACAAGAGACCCAGTACTTC,CASSLVSGGTQETQYF
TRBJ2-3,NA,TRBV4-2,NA,TGTGCCAGCAGCCAAGATAGGAGGGAAGATACGCAGTATTTT,CASSQDRREDTQYF
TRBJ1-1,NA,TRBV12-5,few,TGTGCTAGTGGTTTGGTGGGTGGGCAGCTGAACACTGAAGCTTTCTTT,CASGLVGGQLNTEAFF
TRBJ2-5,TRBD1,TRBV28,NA,TGTGCGTCTTCAGGGGGCCAAGAGACCCAGTACTTC,CASSGGQETQYF
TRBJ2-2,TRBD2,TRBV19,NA,TGTGCCAGCCTAAGGGGCACGGGACTAGCAATCGAGCTGTTTTTT,CASLRGTGLAIELFF
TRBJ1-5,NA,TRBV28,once,TGTGCCAGCAACCAAAGGGGTTCGAGTGATAGCAATCAGCCCCAGCATTTT,CASNQRGSSDSNQPQHF
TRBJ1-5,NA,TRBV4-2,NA,TGTGCCAGCAGCCAAGAGATTAGGGGCAATCAGCCCCAGCATTTT,CASSQEIRGNQPQHF
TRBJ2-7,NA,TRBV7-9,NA,TGTGCCAGCAGCTTAACCCGTAGGGGCTACGAGCAGTACTTC,CASSLTRRGYEQYF
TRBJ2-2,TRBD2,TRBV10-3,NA,TGTGCCATCAGTGAGTCCCCCCTAGCGGGGAACACCGGGGAGCTGTTTTTT,CAISESPLAGNTGELFF
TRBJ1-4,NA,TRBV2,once,TGTGCCAGCAGTTTCAGGGGAAAACTGTTTTTT,CASSFRGKLFF
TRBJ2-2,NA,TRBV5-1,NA,TGCGCCAGCAGCCAACCCCAGGGTCTACCGAACACCGGGGAGCTGTTTTTT,CASSQPQGLPNTGELFF
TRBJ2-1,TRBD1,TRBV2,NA,TGTGCCATCGGTGACAGGGTTAATGAGCAGTTCTTC,CAIGDRVNEQFF
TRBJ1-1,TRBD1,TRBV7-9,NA,TGTGCCAGCAGCTTAGCGCAGGGGGCGGCTTTCTTT,CASSLAQGAAFF
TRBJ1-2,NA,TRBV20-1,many,TGCAGTGCTATAGGAGTCTATGGCTACACCTTC,CSAIGVYGYTF
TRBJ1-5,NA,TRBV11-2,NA,TGTGCCAGCAGCTTTGAGGGAAATCAGCCCCAGCATTTT,CASSFEGNQPQHF
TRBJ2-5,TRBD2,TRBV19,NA,TGTGCCAGTAGAAGCGGGGGGGCACAAGAGACCCAGTACTTC,CASRSGGAQETQYF
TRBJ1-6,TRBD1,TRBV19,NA,TGTGCCAGTAGTATTGGGACAGCCAATTCACCCCTCCACTTT,CASSIGTANSPLHF
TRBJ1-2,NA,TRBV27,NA,TGTGCCAGTTCAGACGCGAGCTATGGCTACACCTTC,CASSDASYGYTF
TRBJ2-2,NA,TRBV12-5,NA,TGTGCTAGTGGTTTGGTCACCGGGGAGAACACCGGGGAGCTGTTTTTT,CASGLVTGENTGELFF
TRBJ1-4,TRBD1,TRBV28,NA,TGTGCCAGCAGCCCAGGGGGCACTAATGAAAAACTGTTTTTT,CASSPGGTNEKLFF
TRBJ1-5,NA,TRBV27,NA,TGTGCCAGCAGTAGACAGAGCAATCAGCCCCAGCATTTT,CASSRQSNQPQHF
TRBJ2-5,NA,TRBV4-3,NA,TGCGCCGGATACAGCGAAGAGACCCAGTACTTC,CAGYSEETQYF
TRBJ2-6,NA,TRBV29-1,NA,TGCAGCGTTGGTGAGATGGGAGTCGGCTCTGGGGCCAACGTCCTGACTTTC,CSVGEMGVGSGANVLTF
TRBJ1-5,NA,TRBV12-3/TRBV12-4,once,TGTGCCAGCAGTTTAGACAGCAATCAGCCCCAGCATTTT,CASSLDSNQPQHF
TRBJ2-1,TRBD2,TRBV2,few,TGTGCCAGCAGGAGGGTTTCGGGGGGGGTCTCCTACAATGAGCAGTTCTTC,CASRRVSGGVSYNEQFF